The 27 T cell receptor beta chains below were found in one sample sequenced in a study of T cell repertoires in cytomegalovirus infection. TCRdb redid the calling of the reads with MiXCR, one entry per CDR3 protein. This sample has about 770,000 distinct CDR3 sequences, with 29% found just once. These receptors lack a known antigen. The material sequenced was cultured CD8+ T cells from PBMCs, taken from culture after CMV antigen stimulation. The receptor source for this set is a human donor in good health (CMV status not recorded). Some clones in this sample may be carry-over from other donors' samples.

This clonotype was recorded a few times. The chain couples TRBV6-1 to TRBJ1-6, with TRBD1 matching 7 bases. Germline CDR1 MNHNS, CDR2 SASEGT. This CDR3 comprises 15 residues. Trimming at V came to 3 bases and at J to 7 bases, leaving 6 bases not matched to a gene. CDR3 DNA: TGTGCCAGCAGTGACTGGACAGGCTTCAATTCACCCCTCCACTTT. This gives the protein CASSDWTGFNSPLHF.

The chain has TRBV5-6 and TRBJ2-7; a possible D gene is TRBD2 (6 bases). Germline CDR1 reads SGHDT; CDR2 reads YYEEEE. Trimming pared 0 bases from V and 4 bases from J, leaving 11 bases between. The CDR3 runs to 14 residues. The CDR3 DNA reads as TGTGCCAGCAGCTTGGAGCTAGCGTTTTACGAGCAGTACTTC. The encoded protein is CASSLELAFYEQYF.

V is TRBV11-1 and J is TRBJ2-3, with D possibly TRBD1 on 5 matching bases. V dropped 0 bases and J dropped 2 bases, with 9 bases sitting between them. The CDR3 totals 15 residues. Germline CDR1 and CDR2: SGHAT and FQDESV (reference sequence). DNA of the CDR3: TGTGCCAGCAGCTTAGCGCTACAGGTCACAGATACGCAGTATTTT. Encoded protein: CASSLALQVTDTQYF.

The chain uses TRBV6-1 and TRBJ1-4; D is undetermined. In germline, CDR1 is MNHNS, CDR2 SASEGT. The CDR3 totals 16 residues. V was trimmed by 8 bases and J by 3 bases, leaving 19 bases between them. CDR3 amino acids: CASRHSSGAPNEKLFF. The DNA of the CDR3 is TGTGCCAGCCGCCACTCATCCGGCGCCCCTAATGAAAAACTGTTTTTT.

A few counts support this clonotype. This chain joins TRBV27 and TRBJ2-5, with TRBD1 matching over 8 bases. V trimming: 5 bases; J trimming: 5 bases; junction bases outside the gene matches: 10. The germline CDR1 and CDR2 sequences are MNHEY and SMNVEV (reference sequence). The CDR3 is 15 residues long. The CDR3 sequence is CASSPAYRGRETQYF. As DNA, the CDR3 is TGTGCCAGCAGTCCCGCCTACAGGGGGAGGGAGACCCAGTACTTC.

This clonotype occurred a few times. The chain links TRBV27 to TRBJ1-1; no clear D. The V end lost 3 bases, the J end lost 0 bases, and 14 bases lay between the germline ends. From germline, CDR1 is MNHEY and CDR2 SMNVEV (reference sequence). The CDR3 has 16 residues. CDR3 nucleotides: TGTGCCAGCAGTTTCGGGCAGACTGTAGTGAACACTGAAGCTTTCTTT. Encoded protein: CASSFGQTVVNTEAFF.

This chain links TRBV27 with TRBJ2-3; D is undetermined. CDR1 and CDR2 from the germline V gene are MNHEY and SMNVEV (reference sequence). Trimming shortened V by 8 bases and J by 0 bases, and 6 bases separated the two germline ends. This CDR3 spans 12 amino acids. The CDR3 DNA sequence: TGTGCCAGCGGGCGGAGCACAGATACGCAGTATTTT. Amino acid sequence: CASGRSTDTQYF.

The chain combines TRBV3-1 with TRBJ2-3; 13 bases fit TRBD2. CDR1 is LGHDT and CDR2 is YNNKEL in the germline V gene (reference sequence). Germline trimming cut 3 bases from V and 4 bases from J; bases unmatched to any gene: 10. The CDR3 runs to 18 residues. The CDR3 DNA reads as TGTGCCAGCAGCCACGGGACTAGCGGGGACGCTTGGGCAGATACGCAGTATTTT. It yields the protein CASSHGTSGDAWADTQYF.

This clonotype was counted at least ten times. The chain joins TRBV7-8 to TRBJ1-2, with D uncertain. The germline gives CDR1 SGHVS, CDR2 FQNEAQ. The CDR3 runs to 13 residues. Trimming cost V 2 bases and J 7 bases, with 11 bases left between them. The CDR3 coding sequence is TGTGCCAGCAGCTTAAGACAAAATCGTGGCTACACCTTC. Its protein is CASSLRQNRGYTF.

The chain joins TRBV11-2 to TRBJ2-3, with D maybe TRBD2 (5 bases). Germline V gene data show CDR1 as SGHAT and CDR2 as FQNNGV. V was trimmed by 1 base and J by 5 bases, leaving 16 bases between them. The CDR3 consists of 16 residues. The CDR3 sequence: CASSLGGRTTIDTQYF. CDR3 sequence (DNA): TGTGCCAGCAGCTTAGGAGGGAGAACGACCATAGATACGCAGTATTTT.

This clonotype was counted at least ten times. The V and J genes are TRBV12-3 or TRBV12-4 and TRBJ2-5; tentatively, D is TRBD1 or TRBD2 (5 bases each). Deletions cut 3 bases from V and 1 base from J, with 9 bases between. The CDR3 is 14 amino acids. The CDR3 nucleotides read TGTGCCAGCAGTTTCGCCGGGACCCAAGAGACCCAGTACTTC. Protein: CASSFAGTQETQYF.

The V gene is TRBV15, the J gene TRBJ2-7; 12 positions agree with TRBD2. CDR1 is LNHNV and CDR2 is YYDKDF in the germline V gene (reference sequence). The CDR3 is made up of 23 amino acids. The ends lost 1 base at V and 3 bases at J; junction bases unmatched: 25. CDR3 loop: CATSRGPEIPGTSGPLFIYEQYF. As DNA, the CDR3 is TGTGCCACCAGCAGAGGCCCGGAGATACCCGGGACTAGCGGGCCTCTATTCATCTACGAGCAGTACTTC.

V is TRBV28 and J is TRBJ2-1, with 9 bases that match TRBD2. The CDR3 has 15 amino acids. Germline V gene lookup returns CDR1 MDHEN and CDR2 SYDVKM. V shed 2 bases, J shed 8 bases, and the junction held 7 bases outside the gene matches. The CDR3 reads CASSLIAGGLYEQFF. As DNA, the CDR3 is TGTGCCAGCAGTTTAATTGCGGGGGGGCTGTATGAGCAGTTCTTC.

This clonotype was seen only a few times. This sequence joins TRBV11-2 and TRBJ2-1; D is perhaps TRBD2 (6 bases). This CDR3 has 12 residues. The germline V and J ends were trimmed by 8 bases and 5 bases, with 10 bases remaining between them. The germline V gene has CDR1 SGHAT and CDR2 FQNNGV. Here the CDR3 reads CASGGVDNEQFF. Here the CDR3 DNA reads TGTGCCAGCGGCGGGGTCGACAATGAGCAGTTCTTC.

This clonotype was seen a handful of times. The CDR3 DNA reads TGTGCCAGCAGCCCCGGTTGGAACTATGGCTACACCTTC. It encodes CASSPGWNYGYTF. The chain joins TRBV6-2 or TRBV6-3 to TRBJ1-2, with no clear D. The germline gives CDR1 MNHEY, CDR2 SVGEGT. CDR3 length: 13 amino acids. Between the trimmed V and J ends, which lost 6 bases and 2 bases, there was a span of 10 bases.

As regards this clonotype: At one boundary the junction diverges from the germline segment, which might be a read error. V is TRBV7-2 and J is TRBJ2-5; D not resolved. The CDR3 is made up of 14 amino acids. The V gene's germline CDR1 is SGHTA and CDR2 FQGNSA. CDR3 bases: TGTGCCAGCAGCTTAACGGGTTACCAAGAGATCCAGTACTTC. This gives the protein CASSLTGYQEIQYF.

This clonotype was seen a handful of times. J is TRBJ2-7 and V is TRBV6-1; perhaps TRBD2 as D (5 bases). Germline CDR1 and CDR2: MNHNS and SASEGT. V lost 4 bases, J lost 2 bases, and 9 bases lay in between. CDR3 length equals 13 residues. The CDR3 reads CASSVGLTYEQYV. The DNA for the CDR3 is TGTGCCAGCAGTGTTGGACTTACCTACGAGCAGTACGTC.

In this sample, this clonotype turned up many times. The chain links TRBV7-2 to TRBJ2-1; the D is unclear. CDR1 SGHTA and CDR2 FQGNSA come from the germline V gene. Trimming stripped 4 bases from V and 13 bases from J, with 14 bases between. CDR3 length: 12 amino acids. CDR3 region: CASSSQWGIQFF. The CDR3 DNA is TGTGCCAGCAGCTCGCAGTGGGGTATACAGTTCTTC.

In its sample, this clonotype was seen many times. V gene TRBV7-8 combines with J gene TRBJ2-1; possible D gene TRBD1, 7 bases. V shed 5 bases and J shed 3 bases, with 14 bases lying between them. From germline, CDR1 is SGHVS and CDR2 FQNEAQ. The length of the CDR3 is 15 residues. The CDR3 is CASSVDREVYNEQFF. CDR3 bases: TGTGCCAGCAGCGTCGACAGGGAGGTCTACAATGAGCAGTTCTTC.

CDR3 DNA sequence: TGTGCCAGCAGACTTACAGGGGGGGGCTACAATGAGCAGTTCTTC. This sequence encodes CASRLTGGGYNEQFF. The chain couples TRBV12-3 or TRBV12-4 to TRBJ2-1, with D maybe TRBD1 (8 bases). The CDR3 is 15 amino acids. Trimming took off 6 bases at V and 3 bases at J, with 15 bases between the two ends.

The chain carries TRBV6-5 and TRBJ2-3; weak D call: TRBD1 (6 bases). The CDR3 has 15 residues. CDR1 is MNHEY, CDR2 SVGAGI, per germline. The germline V and J ends were trimmed by 0 bases and 5 bases, with 12 bases remaining between them. CDR3 in DNA: TGTGCCAGCAGTTACTCTTCCGTACAGGGAGATACGCAGTATTTT. Protein sequence: CASSYSSVQGDTQYF.

As DNA, the CDR3 is TGCAGTGCTAGCTCGAGCGGGGGCTCCGGGGAGACCCAGTACTTC. Amino acid sequence: CSASSSGGSGETQYF. The chain employs TRBV20-1 and TRBJ2-5, with TRBD2 identical over 8 bases. This CDR3 is 15 amino acids long. The germline gives CDR1 DFQATT, CDR2 SNEGSKA (reference sequence). V shed 3 bases and J 5 bases; nucleotides not matched to a gene: 11.

Comment on this clonotype: This likely comes from a read error, as the CDR3 has no conserved phenylalanine or tryptophan at its end. This chain uses TRBV19 with TRBJ1-5, with a tentative D call TRBD1 (6 bases). V lost 8 bases and J 1 base, leaving 12 bases between the germline ends. Germline CDR1 reads LNHDA; CDR2 reads SQIVND (reference sequence). CDR3 size: 14 residues. CDR3 sequence (DNA): TGTGCCAGTTGGTTGAGGGGGAGCAATCAGCCCCAGCATTCT. Translation: CASWLRGSNQPQHS.

This clonotype was seen more than once but under ten times. The V call is TRBV4-2, the J call TRBJ1-1; the D is unclear. V lost 3 bases to trimming and J lost 10 bases, with 9 bases between them. Germline CDR1 is LGHNA and CDR2 is YNFKEQ. The CDR3 runs to 11 residues. In DNA form, the CDR3 reads TGTGCCAGCAGCCATGGACGGAGAGCTTTCTTT. Translation: CASSHGRRAFF.

This clonotype has just a few counts. The V gene is TRBV28, the J gene TRBJ2-7; D possibly uses TRBD1 or TRBD2 (5 bases each). This CDR3 region has 16 residues. In germline, CDR1 is MDHEN, CDR2 SYDVKM. V lost 2 bases and J 0 bases, leaving 14 bases between the germline ends. The CDR3 sequence: CASSLRKGPSSYEQYV. CDR3 coding DNA: TGTGCCAGCAGTTTAAGGAAGGGACCGAGCTCCTACGAGCAGTACGTC.

With regard to this clonotype: No conserved phenylalanine or tryptophan ends this CDR3, so it is likely a read error. The CDR3 loop is CASSFGELNTEAFL. In DNA, the CDR3 is TGTGCCAGCAGTTTCGGAGAACTGAACACTGAAGCTTTCCTT. The chain carries TRBV27 and TRBJ1-1; no firm D call. This CDR3 region has 14 residues. The germline CDR1 and CDR2 sequences are MNHEY and SMNVEV (reference sequence). V was clipped by 3 bases and J by 0 bases, with 8 bases between them.

In this sample, this clonotype turned up many times. The rearrangement joins TRBV7-2 to TRBJ2-5; the D gene could be TRBD1 or TRBD2 (5 bases each). Trimming removed 1 base at V and 5 bases at J, with 20 bases between. The CDR3 length is 17 residues. Germline CDR1 SGHTA, CDR2 FQGNSA. CDR3 in amino acids: CASSLDGMGPPGETQYF. The CDR3 bases are TGTGCCAGCAGCTTAGACGGGATGGGACCGCCGGGGGAGACCCAGTACTTC. The full variable domain, in which reference TRBV7-2 and TRBJ2-5 provide the parts outside the CDR3, is GAGVSQSPSNKVTEKGKDVELRCDPISGHTALYWYRQSLGQGLEFLIYFQGNSAPDKSGLPSDRFSAERTGGSVSTLTIQRTQQEDSAVYLCASSLDGMGPPGETQYFGPGTRLLVL.